This T cell receptor beta chain comes out of a study of T cells in Graves' hyperthyroidism and ophthalmopathy. This CDR3 has 15 residues. Trimming left V 4 bases short and J 7 bases short, with 16 bases between. Germline V gene sequence: CDR1 LGHDT, CDR2 YNNKEL (reference sequence). Diagnosis of hyperthyroidism was new in patients aged 18 to 65, and its duration was under 2 months. TCR beta CDR3 sequences were amplified from RNA transcripts. The primer set for the first-round RT-PCR of the TCR CDR3 was HTBI. TCRdb processed the multiplex PCR reads anew with MiXCR; each CDR3 protein has one entry. The table records around 500,000 distinct CDR3 sequences, approximately 15% of them present only once. On this clonotype itself: Its antigen remains unknown.

Study conclusions and caveats: Before onset, by a median of about six months, the model predicted ophthalmopathy.

The sequence was obtained from a woman under 30 with Graves' hyperthyroidism. The sequenced sample consisted of blood. The chain uses TRBV3-1 and TRBJ1-4; D unclear. The CDR3 bases are TGTGCCAGCAGCCCAAGTCCGATCTTGGGTGAAAAACTGTTTTTT. Translation: CASSPSPILGEKLFF.